Reported below is one T cell receptor beta chain. Its antigen remains unknown. This sample is drawn from a study of glioma-infiltrating T cells. The study's findings and limits: Non-neoplastic patients had below-expected tissue-blood divergence, while all gliomas exceeded expectation.

Trimming stripped 3 bases from V and 8 bases from J, with 17 bases between. The V gene's germline CDR1 is DFQATT and CDR2 SNEGSKA (reference sequence). CDR3 length: 13 amino acids. Amplification of TCR alpha and beta CDR3 regions from RNA used iRepertoire nested multiplex PCR. Input was roughly 85-450 ng of tissue mRNA or PBMC total RNA. TCRdb independently ran MiXCR on the multiplex PCR reads; one entry per CDR3 protein. The sample includes about 93,000 distinct CDR3 sequences, 40% of them seen just once. The chain employs TRBV20-1 and TRBJ2-7, with D unclear. The sequence was obtained from a human donor with low-grade glioma or glioblastoma, undergoing nonglioma brain surgery, or in good health (not recorded which). Input material: glioma tissue, nonneoplastic brain tissue, or PBMCs (not recorded which). CDR3 loop: CSASGLGLVKQYF. CDR3 DNA: TGCAGTGCTAGTGGCCTAGGTTTGGTTAAGCAGTACTTC.